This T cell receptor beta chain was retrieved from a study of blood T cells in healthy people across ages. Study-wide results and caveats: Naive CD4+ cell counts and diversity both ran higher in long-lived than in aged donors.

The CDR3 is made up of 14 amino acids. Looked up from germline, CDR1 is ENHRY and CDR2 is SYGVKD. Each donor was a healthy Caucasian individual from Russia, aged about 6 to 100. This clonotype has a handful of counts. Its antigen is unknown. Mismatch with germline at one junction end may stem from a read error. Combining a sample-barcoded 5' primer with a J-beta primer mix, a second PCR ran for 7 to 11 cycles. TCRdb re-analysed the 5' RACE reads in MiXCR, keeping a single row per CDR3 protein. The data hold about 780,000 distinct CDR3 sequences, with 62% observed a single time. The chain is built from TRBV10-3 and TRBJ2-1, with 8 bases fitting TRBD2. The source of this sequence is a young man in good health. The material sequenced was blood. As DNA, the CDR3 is TGTGCCATCAGGGAGTCGGCGGGGGGAACCGAGCAGTTCTTC. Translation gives CAIRESAGGTEQFF.